The clone carrying this T cell receptor (beta chain) was seen a handful of times. TCRdb analysed the 5' RACE reads with MiXCR anew, one entry per CDR3 protein. The sample has about 700,000 distinct CDR3 sequences; roughly 6% are singletons. Everyone who gave samples was a healthy Caucasian. The CDR3 is 14 amino acids. The ends were cut back, 3 bases at V and 4 bases at J, with 12 bases in the middle. Germline V lookup: CDR1 KGHSH, CDR2 LQKENI. This specimen belongs to a study of identical twins. Sequencing input: naive T cells sorted from blood. The V and J genes are TRBV18 and TRBJ1-2; D is possibly TRBD1 (5 bases). The sequence derives from a man in his late teens or twenties in good health. The CDR3 sequence: CASSPGGNTYGYTF. In DNA, the CDR3 is TGTGCCAGCTCACCGGGGGGGAACACCTATGGCTACACCTTC. Complete variable domain (other parts from reference TRBV18 and TRBJ1-2): NAGVMQNPRHLVRRRGQEARLRCSPMKGHSHVYWYRQLPEEGLKFMVYLQKENIIDESGMPKERFSAEFPKEGPSILRIQQVVRGDSAAYFCASSPGGNTYGYTFGSGTRLTVV.